This TCR beta chain was retrieved from a study of CD4 T cells in relation to SARS-CoV-2 and coronaviruses. In the study overall: PBMCs were cultured with antigen for nine to ten days before TCR beta sequencing.

Repertoires were generated with immunoSEQ multiplex PCR, while TCRdb's copy carries only in-frame clones and drops some. The data show tens of thousands of clones, with over 70% seen just once and 18% held by the top ten. Before the COVID-19 pandemic, during about 2011-2019, CD4+ T cells were taken from unexposed donors. CD4+ T cells were isolated from the cells after around 11 days of culture. Fresh IL-2 medium replaced half the medium on days 3 and 7. Turning to this clone: The antigen remains undetermined.

CDR3 length: 22 amino acids. The ends lost 4 bases at V and 0 bases at J; junction bases unmatched: 21. Germline V gene sequence: CDR1 KGHSH, CDR2 LQKENI. This clonotype originated in a human donor in good health. This chain connects TRBV18 to TRBJ2-6, with TRBD1 identical over 7 bases. Material for sequencing was CD4+ T cells from PBMCs, cultured in vitro. Here the CDR3 reads CASSRSETGDLLLLSGANVLTF. The CDR3 region has the DNA TGTGCCAGCTCACGGTCTGAAACAGGGGACCTACTACTCCTCTCTGGGGCCAACGTCCTGACTTTC.